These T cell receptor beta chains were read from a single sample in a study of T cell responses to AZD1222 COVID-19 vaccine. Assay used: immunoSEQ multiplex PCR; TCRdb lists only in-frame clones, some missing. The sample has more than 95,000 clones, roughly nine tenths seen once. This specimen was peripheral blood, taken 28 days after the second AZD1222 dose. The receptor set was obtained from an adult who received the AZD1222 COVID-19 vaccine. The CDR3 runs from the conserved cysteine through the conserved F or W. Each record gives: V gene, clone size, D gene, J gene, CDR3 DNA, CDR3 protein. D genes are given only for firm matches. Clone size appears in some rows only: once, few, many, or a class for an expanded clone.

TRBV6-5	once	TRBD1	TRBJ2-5	TGTGCCAGCAGTAGACAGGGGTCATTTCAAGAGACCCAGTACTTC	CASSRQGSFQETQYF
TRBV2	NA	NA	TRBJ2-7	TGTGCCAGCCAAGAGGGGGGTACTCCTTCCTACGAGCAGTACTTC	CASQEGGTPSYEQYF
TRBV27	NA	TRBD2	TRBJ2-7	TGTGCCAGCAGTCCTTCTAGCGGGAGGGTTGGCAACGAGCAGTACTTC	CASSPSSGRVGNEQYF
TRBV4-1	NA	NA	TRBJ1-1	TGCGCCAGCAGCCATCCAACCCGAGAGGGGGGCGTAAACACTGAAGCTTTCTTT	CASSHPTREGGVNTEAFF
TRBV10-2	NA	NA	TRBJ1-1	TGCGCCAGCAGTGACGAGGGAGGCACTGAAGCTTTCTTT	CASSDEGGTEAFF
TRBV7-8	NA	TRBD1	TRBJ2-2	TGTGCCAGCAGCTTACAGGGGACAGGATATACCGGGGAGCTGTTTTTT	CASSLQGTGYTGELFF
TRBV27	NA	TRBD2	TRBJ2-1	TGTGCCAGCAGTTTATGGAGCGGGAGCGGCAATGAGCAGTTCTTC	CASSLWSGSGNEQFF
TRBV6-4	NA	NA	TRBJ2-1	TGTGCCAGCAGTCCCGGGAGTTCCGGCAATGAGCAGTTCTTC	CASSPGSSGNEQFF
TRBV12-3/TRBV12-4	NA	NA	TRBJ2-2	TGTGCCAGCAGGCCCGGCAGCACCGGGGAGCTGTTTTTT	CASRPGSTGELFF
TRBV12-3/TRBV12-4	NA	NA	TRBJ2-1	TGTGCCAGCAGTTGGCGAAATGAGCAGTTCTTC	CASSWRNEQFF
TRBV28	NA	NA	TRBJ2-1	TGTGCCAGCAGAGCTCTTTCCACCTACAATGAGCAGTTCTTC	CASRALSTYNEQFF